These T cell receptor beta chains were read from a single sample in a study of Ad26.COV2.S vaccination and SARS-CoV-2 variants. Clones were read by immunoSEQ multiplex PCR, and TCRdb kept only the in-frame ones, dropping some. The table lists 300,000 to 400,000 clones, roughly 87% of them singletons. The sample was peripheral blood, taken in a trial of Ad26.COV2.S vaccine versus placebo. These receptors were collected from a person aged 18 to 59 who received the Ad26.COV2.S COVID-19 vaccine or a placebo. CDR3s include the opening cysteine and the closing phenylalanine or tryptophan. A D gene is named only where the DNA matches it firmly. Clone size is given for some rows only: seen once, a few or many times, or a class if the clone is expanded.

V,size,D,J,CDR3,DNA
TRBV4-3,-,-,TRBJ2-1,CASSQTTGQGKFF,TGCGCCAGCAGCCAGACTACAGGGCAGGGTAAGTTCTTC
TRBV3-1/TRBV3-2,-,TRBD1,TRBJ1-4,CASSPLRGQGSATNEKLFF,TGTGCCAGCAGCCCTTTAAGGGGACAGGGTTCAGCCACTAATGAAAAACTGTTTTTT
TRBV4-1,-,-,TRBJ2-2,CASSQRGPGQGVGELFF,TGCGCCAGCAGCCAGCGGGGGCCAGGGCAGGGAGTCGGGGAGCTGTTTTTT
TRBV4-3,few,-,TRBJ1-6,CASSQGTPRSYNSPLHF,TGCGCCAGCAGCCAAGGTACCCCTAGATCCTATAATTCACCCCTCCACTTT
TRBV30,few,TRBD1,TRBJ2-7,CAWDRGLDEQYF,TGTGCCTGGGACAGGGGGCTCGACGAGCAGTACTTC
TRBV10-2,-,-,TRBJ1-5,CASTPAGNQPQHF,TGCGCCAGCACCCCCGCCGGCAATCAGCCCCAGCATTTT
TRBV6-2/TRBV6-3,-,-,TRBJ1-5,CASSYSGDNNQPQHF,TGTGCCAGCAGTTACTCAGGGGATAACAATCAGCCCCAGCATTTT
TRBV4-1,-,TRBD2,TRBJ2-7,CASSQTGTSEYEQYF,TGCGCCAGCAGCCAGACCGGGACTAGCGAGTACGAGCAGTACTTC
TRBV7-2,-,-,TRBJ2-5,CASSSTRSETQYF,TGTGCCAGCAGCTCTACTAGGTCGGAGACCCAGTACTTC
TRBV19,-,-,TRBJ2-2,CASTINLNTGELFF,TGTGCCAGTACCATAAACTTAAACACCGGGGAGCTGTTTTTT
TRBV7-3,once,TRBD2,TRBJ2-1,CASSQMGLADSYNEQFF,TGTGCCAGCAGCCAGATGGGACTAGCTGACTCCTACAATGAGCAGTTCTTC
TRBV18,-,TRBD1,TRBJ1-3,CASSPWGRDRKNGNTIYF,TGTGCCAGCTCACCCTGGGGGCGGGACAGAAAAAATGGAAACACCATATATTTT
TRBV4-2,-,TRBD1,TRBJ2-5,CASSQDRGTGGRETQYF,TGTGCCAGCAGCCAAGATCGGGGGACAGGGGGGCGAGAGACCCAGTACTTC
TRBV10-2,-,-,TRBJ2-7,CASSESATYEQYF,TGCGCCAGCAGTGAGTCTGCTACCTACGAGCAGTACTTC
TRBV4-1,-,-,TRBJ2-7,CASSQEEGGFSYEQYF,TGCGCCAGCAGCCAGGAGGAGGGAGGTTTCTCCTACGAGCAGTACTTC
TRBV4-1,-,-,TRBJ2-2,CASSQWGSGTGELFF,TGCGCCAGCAGCCAGTGGGGGTCGGGCACCGGGGAGCTGTTTTTT
TRBV6-2/TRBV6-3,-,-,TRBJ1-6,CASSHVNRNSPLHF,TGTGCCAGCAGCCACGTAAACAGGAATTCACCCCTCCACTTT
TRBV15,-,-,TRBJ1-6,CATSRDRINSPLHF,TGTGCCACCAGCAGAGATCGTATCAACTCACCCCTCCACTTT
TRBV4-2,once,-,TRBJ1-1,CASSQGGGDTEAFF,TGTGCCAGCAGCCAAGGGGGTGGGGACACTGAAGCTTTCTTT
TRBV6-5,-,TRBD2,TRBJ2-7,CASRRAGVPYEQYF,TGTGCCAGCAGAAGAGCGGGGGTGCCTTACGAGCAGTACTTC
TRBV5-1,-,TRBD1,TRBJ1-1,CASSALGQGDTEAFF,TGCGCCAGCAGCGCCTTGGGACAGGGTGACACTGAAGCTTTCTTT